This TCR beta chain was found in a study of T cells in Graves' hyperthyroidism and ophthalmopathy. Overall study findings and caveats: Ophthalmopathy was identified by the model a median about 6.4 months ahead of onset. Peripheral blood also featured most of the thyroid clonotypes expanded above 0.001.

From RNA transcripts, TCR beta CDR3 regions were amplified. The HTBI primer set served for first-round RT-PCR of the TCR CDR3. TCRdb re-called the multiplex PCR reads through MiXCR, storing one row per CDR3 protein. The data hold 250,000 to 300,000 distinct CDR3 sequences, with 13% observed a single time. Diagnoses used clinical symptoms, serum thyroxine and TRAb, thyroid ultrasound and orbital computed tomography. The blood was taken when hyperthyroidism was first diagnosed, before any ophthalmopathy symptoms showed up. CDR1 and CDR2 (germline): LNHDA, SQIVND (reference sequence). The CDR3 length is 16 residues. V lost 3 bases, J lost 4 bases, and 16 bases lay in between. At least ten counts were recorded for this clonotype. Its antigen is unknown.

Sequencing input: blood. The V call is TRBV19, the J call TRBJ1-3; no firm D call. The TCR originated in a woman aged 25 to 39 with Graves' hyperthyroidism that later progressed to Graves' ophthalmopathy. This CDR3 is CASSMGLTARGNTIYF. The CDR3 DNA sequence: TGTGCCAGTAGTATGGGTTTGACCGCGAGAGGAAACACCATATATTTT.